This T cell receptor beta chain is drawn from a study of HIV-infected patients and healthy controls. Points from the study as a whole: CDR3 sharing between individuals was lower in HIV-infected patients than in healthy controls.

Approximately 500 ng RNA was reverse transcribed with alpha and beta constant-region primers. Each of the alpha and beta chains got its own library through chain-specific third strand synthesis with indices. One primer pair amplified all rearrangements per chain; each cDNA got molecular barcodes. TCRdb ran MiXCR on the 5' RACE reads and lists one entry per CDR3 protein. The data show 15,000 to 20,000 distinct CDR3 sequences, 12% seen once. Whole blood was used without fractionation, so all unsorted peripheral T cells were included. This clonotype was detected ten times or more. Its specificity is unknown. V gave up 8 bases and J gave up 5 bases; unmatched junction bases: 18. Looked up from germline, CDR1 is MDHEN and CDR2 is SYDVKM. The CDR3 has 17 residues.

The rearrangement uses TRBV28 and TRBJ2-5; 9 nucleotides line up with TRBD1. The sequence came from an adult in good health. Source material: blood. CDR3 DNA: TGTGCCAGCTCAGAAGACCCCCGTGACAGGGGGTTGGAGACCCAGTACTTC. This codes for CASSEDPRDRGLETQYF.